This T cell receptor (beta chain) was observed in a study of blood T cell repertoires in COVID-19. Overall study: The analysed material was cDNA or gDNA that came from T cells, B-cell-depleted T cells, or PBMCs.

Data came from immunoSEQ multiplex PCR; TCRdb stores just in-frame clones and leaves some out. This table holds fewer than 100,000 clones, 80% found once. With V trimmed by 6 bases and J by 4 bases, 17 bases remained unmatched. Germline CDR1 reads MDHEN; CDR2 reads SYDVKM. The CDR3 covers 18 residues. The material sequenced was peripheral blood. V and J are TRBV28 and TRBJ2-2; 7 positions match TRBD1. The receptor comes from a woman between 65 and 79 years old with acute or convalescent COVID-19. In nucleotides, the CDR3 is TGTGCCAGCAGCTCCCTGACAGGGAGATCTTGGGGCACCGGGGAGCTGTTTTTT. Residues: CASSSLTGRSWGTGELFF.